This TCR beta chain was recovered during a study of shared clonotypes between healthy human individuals. This clone was found once. The germline CDR1 and CDR2 sequences are SGHAT and FQNNGV. The CDR3 length is 12 residues. The V and J ends lost 1 base and 10 bases respectively, with 8 bases between them. Naive CD8 cells were CD45RO-negative, positively selected for CCR7, excluding terminally differentiated effector memory CD45RA+ cells. Sequenced by immunoSEQ multiplex PCR; TCRdb stores in-frame clones only, minus some. Of nearly 2 million clones listed, just under 95% were seen once; the top ten hold more than 0.9%.

The sequenced sample was naive CD8+ T cells sorted from blood. This TCR came from a man younger than 30 in good health. This rearrangement joins TRBV11-2 to TRBJ2-1, with D uncertain. DNA for the CDR3: TGTGCCAGCAGCTTAGGGCCGACAGAGCAGTTCTTC. It yields the protein CASSLGPTEQFF. Variable domain in full (rest from reference TRBV11-2 and TRBJ2-1): EAGVAQSPRYKIIEKRQSVAFWCNPISGHATLYWYQQILGQGPKLLIQFQNNGVVDDSQLPKDRFSAERLKGVDSTLKIQPAKLEDSAVYLCASSLGPTEQFFGPGTRLTVL.